This is a list of T cell receptor beta chains from one sample in a study of regulatory T cells in long-lasting Graves disease. From the multiplex PCR reads, TCRdb called clonotypes with MiXCR, one entry per CDR3 protein. The repertoire includes roughly 700,000 distinct CDR3 sequences, 25% to 30% of them detected once, and roughly 46% sits in the top ten. Sample: peripheral blood mononuclear cells (PBMCs), taken when the disease was refractory, from a patient treated with antithyroid drugs. Every receptor here comes from a female donor with Graves disease. Each CDR3 is given with its conserved first and last residue. D genes are given only for firm matches. Rows give clone size only sometimes, using once, few, many, or a class for an expanded clone.

clone_size j_call d_call v_call cdr3_nt cdr3_aa
many TRBJ2-5 - TRBV27 TGTGCCAGCAGTTCCCGGACAGTGAAAGAAGAGACCCAGTACTTC CASSSRTVKEETQYF
few TRBJ2-7 TRBD2 TRBV7-9 TGTGCCAGCAGCTTACTAGCGGCTTCCTACGAGCAGTACTTC CASSLLAASYEQYF
many TRBJ1-1 TRBD1 TRBV28 TGTGCCAGCAGCTTAGGACAGGGAGACACTGAAGCTTTCTTT CASSLGQGDTEAFF
- TRBJ1-1 - TRBV5-1 TGCGCCAGCAGCTTGAAGGGGTTCACTGAAGCTTTCTTT CASSLKGFTEAFF
many TRBJ2-7 - TRBV6-1 TGTGCCAGCAGTGAGTTACCGGGACGGATCTACGAGCAGTACTTC CASSELPGRIYEQYF
- TRBJ1-5 TRBD1 TRBV12-3/TRBV12-4 TGTGCCAGCAGTCTGACAGGGAATAGCAATCAGCTCCAGCATTTT CASSLTGNSNQLQHF
- TRBJ2-7 - TRBV7-6 TGTGCCAGCGGCTTAGTGGTAGCTGGCGAGCAGTACTTC CASGLVVAGEQYF
many TRBJ2-7 TRBD1 TRBV30 TGTGCCTGGAGGGCGACAGGGGGTTACGAGCAGTACTTC CAWRATGGYEQYF
- TRBJ2-5 - TRBV7-3 TGTGCCAGCAGATTTCGGTGGGACCAAGAGACCCAGTACTTC CASRFRWDQETQYF
- TRBJ2-7 - TRBV28 TGTGCCAGCAGCTCAGGGGCCCCAAGTGGGTACGAGCAGTACTTC CASSSGAPSGYEQYF
- TRBJ2-2 - TRBV5-1 TGCGCCAGCAGCGTTACCGGGGAGCTGTTTTTT CASSVTGELFF
- TRBJ1-5 - TRBV4-1 TGCGCCAGCAGCCCAGAACAATTCGGCAATCAGCCCCAGCATTTT CASSPEQFGNQPQHF
- TRBJ2-2 TRBD2 TRBV28 TGTGCCAGCAGTTCTACTAGCGGGAGGGGAACCGGGGAGCTGTTTTTT CASSSTSGRGTGELFF
- TRBJ2-7 TRBD1 TRBV30 TGTGCCTGGAGACAGGGGGCGCGGGAGCAGTACTTC CAWRQGAREQYF
- TRBJ2-7 - TRBV6-2/TRBV6-3 TGTGCCAGCAGTAGGGCGACTCCGCTCTCCGAGCAGTACTTC CASSRATPLSEQYF
- TRBJ2-4 TRBD2 TRBV7-3 TGTGCCAGCAGCTCGAAGGGCGGGGGAGCCAAAAACATTCAGTACTTC CASSSKGGGAKNIQYF
- TRBJ2-7 - TRBV3-1 TGTGCCAGCAGCCAACCGGCGGGTGAGCAGTACTTC CASSQPAGEQYF
few TRBJ1-3 TRBD1 TRBV28 TGTGCCAGCAGTTTGTTGGACAGGGGCGCTGGAAACACCATGTATTTT CASSLLDRGAGNTMYF
few TRBJ2-7 - TRBV3-1 TGTGCCAGCAGCCAAGATCAGGCGGGCCCACCCTACGAGCAGTACTTC CASSQDQAGPPYEQYF
- TRBJ1-2 - TRBV9 TGTGCCAGTAACCAGGGTTCCGACTATGGCTACACCTTC CASNQGSDYGYTF
- TRBJ2-4 - TRBV5-1 TGCGCCAGCAGCTTGGGTGACCGCCCGGAAAACATTCAGTACTTC CASSLGDRPENIQYF
few TRBJ1-4 TRBD1 TRBV15 TGTGCCACCAGCAGAGTTGGCAGGGGGAATGAAAAACTGTTTTTT CATSRVGRGNEKLFF
few TRBJ1-2 - TRBV29-1 TGCAGCGTTGAAGATCTTGGCAGAAGCTATGGCTACACCTTC CSVEDLGRSYGYTF
few TRBJ2-5 - TRBV5-1 TGCGCCAGCAGCATAAACCAAGAGACCCAGTACTTC CASSINQETQYF
- TRBJ2-3 - TRBV10-3 TGTGCCATCAGTGAGTCTCAACAGGGGAGGTCAGATACGCAGTATTTT CAISESQQGRSDTQYF
- TRBJ2-1 TRBD2 TRBV6-2/TRBV6-3 TGTGCCAGCAATCTTCAAGGGGGGACTAGCGTATACAATGAGCAGTTCTTC CASNLQGGTSVYNEQFF
- TRBJ2-3 - TRBV28 TGTGCCAGCAGCCAGACAAAGGATACGCAGTATTTT CASSQTKDTQYF
- TRBJ2-2 - TRBV5-6 TGTGCCAGCAGCTTTAGGTCGGGCGGGGAGCTGTTTTTT CASSFRSGGELFF
many TRBJ1-2 TRBD1 TRBV2 TGTGCCAGTATCCCTCAGGGGGTCTACTATGGCTACACCTTC CASIPQGVYYGYTF
many TRBJ1-4 - TRBV2 TGTGCCAGCAGTGAAGAAAACAGGCCGTCTAATGTTTTT CASSEENRPSNVF
- TRBJ2-7 - TRBV3-1 TGTGCCAGCAGCCAGGCGTTTAGCTCCTACGAGCAGTACTTC CASSQAFSSYEQYF
few TRBJ1-1 TRBD1 TRBV7-3 TGTGCCAGCACCCTAGTCCCCACCCGACAGGGGGTACCTGAAGCTTTCTTT CASTLVPTRQGVPEAFF
- TRBJ1-6 - TRBV12-3/TRBV12-4 TGTGCCAGCAGCCCGTCAGGACAGACTAATTCACCCCTCCACTTT CASSPSGQTNSPLHF
- TRBJ1-2 TRBD1 TRBV6-1 TGTGCCAGCGGCTCACAGGGGGCTCGGGAAAACTATGGCTACACCTTC CASGSQGARENYGYTF
- TRBJ2-7 TRBD2 TRBV7-9 TGTGCCAGCAGCTTGGACGAGACTAGCGGGAGCCACGAGCAGTACTTC CASSLDETSGSHEQYF
few TRBJ2-6 - TRBV6-1 TGTGCCAGCAGTCTAGGGGACGCTGGGGCCAACGTCCTGACTTTC CASSLGDAGANVLTF
- TRBJ2-1 TRBD2 TRBV5-1 TGCGCCAGCAGCTTGCTAGCGGGAGGGGATTTAGGGCAGTTCTTC CASSLLAGGDLGQFF
few TRBJ1-4 TRBD1 TRBV7-9 TGTGCCAGCAGCCGCGGGACAGGGGCTGAAAAACTGTTTTTT CASSRGTGAEKLFF
- TRBJ2-1 - TRBV30 TGTGCCTGGAGTGTACAAGAGGGTGAGCAGTTCTTC CAWSVQEGEQFF
few TRBJ1-1 - TRBV12-3/TRBV12-4 TGTGCCAGCAGCCAGAGGGGACGCCCCGGAGCTTTCTTT CASSQRGRPGAFF
many TRBJ2-2 - TRBV11-1 TGTGCCAGCAGCTTAGTCAAGGGAGGCACCGGGGAGCTGTTTTTT CASSLVKGGTGELFF
- TRBJ2-1 - TRBV11-2 TGTGCCAGCAGCTTAGAGGGTCCTCGCAATGAGCAGTTCTTC CASSLEGPRNEQFF
once TRBJ2-3 TRBD2 TRBV6-1 TGTGCCAGCAGTGTCCTCACTAGCGGGAGGGCCTTTCCCACCACAGATACGCAGTATTTT CASSVLTSGRAFPTTDTQYF
few TRBJ1-5 TRBD1 TRBV28 TGTGCCAGCAGTTTATGGCGGGGACAGGGTCTGAATCAGCCCCAGCATTTT CASSLWRGQGLNQPQHF
few TRBJ2-5 TRBD2 TRBV20-1 TGCAGTGCGGGGGGGCTAGCGGGCTCCCAAGAGACCCAGTACTTC CSAGGLAGSQETQYF
- TRBJ1-5 - TRBV7-9 TGTGCCAGCAGCTTAGCAGGGAACGGGGGTCAGCCCCAGCATTTT CASSLAGNGGQPQHF
- TRBJ2-3 TRBD2 TRBV20-1 TGCAGTGCTCCAATTAGGACTAGCGGGAACACAGATACGCAGTATTTT CSAPIRTSGNTDTQYF
few TRBJ2-7 - TRBV5-1 TGCGCCAGCAGCAGCCCGGGAAGAGGGAGATACGAGCAGTACTTC CASSSPGRGRYEQYF
- TRBJ2-2 - TRBV7-9 TGTGCCATCGAACTAACAGGGACCCGTCAAACCGGGGAGCTGTTTTTT CAIELTGTRQTGELFF
- TRBJ1-2 - TRBV19 TGTGCCAGTATTACAGGAGACTATGGCTACACCTTC CASITGDYGYTF
many TRBJ1-2 - TRBV27 TGTGCCAGCAGTTTATCGGACATTAACTATGGCTACACCTTC CASSLSDINYGYTF
few TRBJ2-7 TRBD1 TRBV19 TGTGCCAGTAGTACCCAGGGGGCGTCCCACGAGCAGTACTTC CASSTQGASHEQYF
- TRBJ1-4 TRBD1 TRBV28 TGTGCCGGCAGACGCGTACCGGGACAGGGTGCAACTAATGAAAAACTGTTTTTT CAGRRVPGQGATNEKLFF